The clone carrying this TCR beta chain has ten or more counts. Germline V gives CDR1 SGDLS, CDR2 YYNGEE. The V and J ends lost 0 bases and 1 base, in that order; junction bases with no gene match: 6. The CDR3 loop spans 17 amino acids. The template used for profiling TCR beta VDJ and CDR3 was genomic DNA. TCRdb redid the calling of the reads with MiXCR, one entry per CDR3 protein. The sample contains 100,000 to 150,000 distinct CDR3 sequences, about half of which appear only once. This record belongs to a study of CD8+CD57+ T cells in acquired aplastic anemia. Study overall: Mean DNA quantity obtained from sorted CD4+ and CD8+ cells was about 3.2 ug.

The sequence was obtained from a human donor in good health, serving as a control. The J gene is TRBJ2-1, the V gene TRBV9, with 8 bases lining up with TRBD2. Sample: sorted CD4+, CD8+, or CD8+CD57+ T cells (not recorded which) from PBMCs. The CDR3 loop is CASSVGERGLSYNEQFF. The CDR3 nucleotides are TGTGCCAGCAGCGTAGGGGAGCGGGGGCTGTCCTACAATGAGCAGTTCTTC.